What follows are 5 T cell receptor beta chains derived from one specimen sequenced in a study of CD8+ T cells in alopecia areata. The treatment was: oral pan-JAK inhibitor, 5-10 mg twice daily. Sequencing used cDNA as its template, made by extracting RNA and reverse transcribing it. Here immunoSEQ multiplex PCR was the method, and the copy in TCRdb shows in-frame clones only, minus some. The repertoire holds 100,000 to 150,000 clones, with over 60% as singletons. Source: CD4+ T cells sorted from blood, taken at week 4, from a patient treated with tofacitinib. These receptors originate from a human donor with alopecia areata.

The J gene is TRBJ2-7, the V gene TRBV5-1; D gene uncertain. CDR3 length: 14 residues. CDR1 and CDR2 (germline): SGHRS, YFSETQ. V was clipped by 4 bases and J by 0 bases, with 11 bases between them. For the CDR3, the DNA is TGCGCCAGCAGCCTTCTTGTTAGCTCCTACGAGCAGTACTTC. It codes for CASSLLVSSYEQYF. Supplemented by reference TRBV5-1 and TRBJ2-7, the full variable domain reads KAGVTQTPRYLIKTRGQQVTLSCSPISGHRSVSWYQQTPGQGLQFLFEYFSETQRNKGNFPGRFSGRQFSNSRSEMNVSTLELGDSALYLCASSLLVSSYEQYFGPGTRLTVT.

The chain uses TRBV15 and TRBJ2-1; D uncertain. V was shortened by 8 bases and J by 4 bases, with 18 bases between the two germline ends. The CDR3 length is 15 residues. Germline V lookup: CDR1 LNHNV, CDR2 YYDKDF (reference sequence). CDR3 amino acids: CATAQRLGSYNEQFF. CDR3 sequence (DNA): TGTGCCACCGCACAGAGGCTGGGCTCTTACAATGAGCAGTTCTTC. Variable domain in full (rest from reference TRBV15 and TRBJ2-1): DAMVIQNPRYQVTQFGKPVTLSCSQTLNHNVMYWYQQKSSQAPKLLFHYYDKDFNNEADTPDNFQSRRPNTSFCFLDIRSPGLGDTAMYLCATAQRLGSYNEQFFGPGTRLTVL.

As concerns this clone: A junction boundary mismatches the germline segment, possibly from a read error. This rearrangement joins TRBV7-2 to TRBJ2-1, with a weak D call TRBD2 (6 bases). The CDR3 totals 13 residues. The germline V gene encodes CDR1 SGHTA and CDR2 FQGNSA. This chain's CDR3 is CASSRTLADEQFF. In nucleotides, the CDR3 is TGCGCCAGCAGCCGGACATTAGCGGATGAGCAGTTCTTC. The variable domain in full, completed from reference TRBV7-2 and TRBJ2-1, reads GAGVSQSPSNKVTEKGKDVELRCDPISGHTALYWYRQSLGQGLEFLIYFQGNSAPDKSGLPSDRFSAERTGGSVSTLTIQRTQQEDSAVYLCASSRTLADEQFFGPGTRLTVL.

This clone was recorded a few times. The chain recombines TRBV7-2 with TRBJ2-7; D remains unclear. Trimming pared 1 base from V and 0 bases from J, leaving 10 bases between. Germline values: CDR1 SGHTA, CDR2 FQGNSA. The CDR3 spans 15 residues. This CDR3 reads CASSLVADGSYEQYF. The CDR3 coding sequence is TGTGCCAGCAGCTTAGTTGCGGATGGCTCCTACGAGCAGTACTTC.

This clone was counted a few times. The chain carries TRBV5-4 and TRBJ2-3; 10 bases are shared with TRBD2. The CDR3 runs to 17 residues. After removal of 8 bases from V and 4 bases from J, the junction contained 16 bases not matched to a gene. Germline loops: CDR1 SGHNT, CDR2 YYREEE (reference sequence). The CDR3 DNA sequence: TGTGCCAGTGGGCCGGGCCATAGCGGGGGGTTGGCAGATACGCAGTATTTT. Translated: CASGPGHSGGLADTQYF.